This T cell receptor beta chain was documented in a study of blood T cell repertoires in COVID-19. As for the study in general: Samples representing acute and convalescent COVID-19 were sourced from the United States, Italy and Spain.

As originally analysed: Reference gene primer amplification yielded estimated nucleated cell counts. Method: immunoSEQ multiplex PCR; TCRdb's copy keeps in-frame clones and lacks some. D and trimming come from the DNA, and the V and J calls and clone size come from that table. The table shows more than 150,000 clones, with 90% occurring only once. The J segment lost 0 bases and the V segment lost 6 bases, leaving 6 bases of the junction unmatched. The CDR3 runs 14 residues. Germline V gene lookup returns CDR1 SQVTM and CDR2 ANQGSEA. This chain connects TRBV29-1 to TRBJ2-3; 7 bases line up with TRBD1. This TCR came from a man aged 50 to 59 with acute or convalescent COVID-19. Sample: peripheral blood. The DNA for the CDR3 is TGCAGCGTCCGAACAGGGGCTAGCACAGATACGCAGTATTTT. It codes for CSVRTGASTDTQYF.